This T cell receptor (beta chain) was sequenced in a study of blood T cell repertoires in COVID-19. Looking at the study overall: The United States, Italy and Spain provided the acute and convalescent COVID-19 samples.

A few counts support this clone. The protocol was immunoSEQ multiplex PCR, while the TCRdb copy is restricted to in-frame clones and leaves out a portion. The sample has around 80,000 clones; about 70% are singletons. Per germline, CDR1 MRHNA and CDR2 SNTAGT. Losses at the gene ends were 3 bases for V and 2 bases for J; bases not matched to a gene: 3. The CDR3 runs to 15 residues. The rearrangement joins TRBV6-4 to TRBJ2-5; the match to TRBD2 covers 10 bases. Sequenced sample: peripheral blood. This clonotype originated in a man in his fifties with active or convalescent COVID-19. CDR3 sequence reads: CASSEKAGGQETQYF. The CDR3 DNA is TGTGCCAGCAGTGAAAAAGCGGGGGGGCAAGAGACCCAGTACTTC.